The count of the clone carrying this T cell receptor beta chain is one. The antigen is not known. This CDR3 is 13 amino acids long. The germline V gene has CDR1 LGHDT and CDR2 YNNKEL (reference sequence). V lost 2 bases and J 14 bases, leaving 17 bases between the germline ends. Clones were sequenced by immunoSEQ multiplex PCR, and TCRdb holds only the in-frame ones, with some missing. Here the sample spans around 26,000 clones, just over 85% being singletons. This entry belongs to a study of T cell responses to AZD1222 COVID-19 vaccine. Broader study findings: Vaccine-associated CD4 TCRs spanned spike, dominant at 160-218 and 743-854. Within unmutated variant regions lay the reported targets of nearly half of spike-specific TCRs. All repertoire sampling was performed exclusively after the peak T cell response. Donors in the cohort were predominantly white British and more often female, and clonal diversity was possibly underestimated.

The chain links TRBV3-1 (or the pseudogene TRBV3-2) to TRBJ2-3; possible D gene TRBD2, 5 bases. The input for sequencing was peripheral blood, taken 28 days after the second AZD1222 dose. The sequence derives from an adult who received the AZD1222 COVID-19 vaccine. This CDR3 is CASSQSREAPLYF. CDR3 DNA: TGTGCCAGCAGCCAAAGCCGGGAAGCTCCTCTGTATTTT.